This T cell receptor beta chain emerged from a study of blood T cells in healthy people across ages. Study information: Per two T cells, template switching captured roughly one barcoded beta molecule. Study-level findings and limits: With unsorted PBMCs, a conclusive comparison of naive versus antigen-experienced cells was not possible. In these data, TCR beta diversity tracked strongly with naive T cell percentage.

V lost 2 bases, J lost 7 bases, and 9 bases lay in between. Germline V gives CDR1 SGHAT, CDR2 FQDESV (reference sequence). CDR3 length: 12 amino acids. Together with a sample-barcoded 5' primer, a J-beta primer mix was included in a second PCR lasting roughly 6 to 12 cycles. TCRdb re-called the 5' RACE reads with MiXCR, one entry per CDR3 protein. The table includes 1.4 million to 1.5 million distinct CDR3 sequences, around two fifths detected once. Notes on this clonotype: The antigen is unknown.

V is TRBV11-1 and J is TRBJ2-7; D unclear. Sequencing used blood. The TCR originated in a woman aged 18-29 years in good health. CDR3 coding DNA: TGTGCCAGCAGCTTATCCGAACGAGAGCAGTACTTC. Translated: CASSLSEREQYF.